This T cell receptor beta chain was documented in a study of blood T cell repertoires in COVID-19. Study overall: The United States, Italy and Spain were the sources of the acute and convalescent COVID-19 samples.

Cohort assignment relied on participant-reported clinical history. Participants classified as exposed had met a COVID-19 case within 2 weeks before study entry. Trimming at V came to 5 bases and at J to 8 bases, leaving 8 bases not matched to a gene. Looked up from germline, CDR1 is MDHEN and CDR2 is SYDVKM. The CDR3 contains 15 residues. The repertoire was sequenced with immunoSEQ multiplex PCR; TCRdb's copy has only in-frame clones and lacks some. The data hold about 300,000 clones, with 85% observed a single time. The J gene is TRBJ2-1, the V gene TRBV28; 11 nucleotides agree with TRBD2. The origin of this receptor is a woman aged 25 to 39 who had been exposed to COVID-19. The sequenced sample consisted of PBMCs or T cells enriched from blood (not recorded which). CDR3 residues: CASSPPTSGDYEQFF. The CDR3 nucleotides are TGTGCCAGCAGTCCCCCGACTAGCGGGGATTATGAGCAGTTCTTC.